The 30 T cell receptor beta chains below all came from one sample that was sequenced in a study of shared clonotypes between healthy human individuals. Profiled with immunoSEQ multiplex PCR; TCRdb holds only in-frame clones, not every one. The sample has 2 million to 3 million clones; roughly 93% are singletons. Sequencing was done on a sample of naive CD4+ T cells from PBMCs. Described subset: CD45RA+ positively selected. These receptors were obtained from a man aged 18 to 30 in good health. Some clones in this sample may be carry-over from other donors' samples.

This rearrangement joins TRBV11-2 to TRBJ1-3, with D uncertain. V was trimmed by 4 bases and J by 0 bases, leaving 10 bases between them. Germline V CDR1 and CDR2: SGHAT, FQNNGV. The CDR3 covers 15 residues. The CDR3 here is CASSSTQYSGNTIYF. CDR3 nucleotides: TGTGCCAGCAGCTCCACTCAGTACTCTGGAAACACCATATATTTT.

This clone turned up a few times. The chain combines TRBV6-6 with TRBJ1-1; D not resolved. Per germline, CDR1 MNHNY and CDR2 SVGAGI (reference sequence). This CDR3 contains 13 residues. The V and J ends lost 5 bases and 3 bases respectively, with 10 bases between them. CDR3 sequence reads: CASSKQADTEAFF. CDR3 in DNA: TGTGCCAGCAGTAAACAAGCGGACACTGAAGCTTTCTTT.

The rearrangement links TRBV6-6 to TRBJ2-3, with D tentatively TRBD2 (7 bases). This CDR3 region has 15 residues. V lost 8 bases, J lost 2 bases, and 17 bases lay in between. The germline gives CDR1 MNHNY, CDR2 SVGAGI (reference sequence). This chain's CDR3 is CASRHGGGLTDTQYF. The CDR3 DNA is TGTGCCAGCCGACATGGCGGGGGCCTCACAGATACGCAGTATTTT.

The V gene is TRBV6-1, the J gene TRBJ2-3; tentatively, D is TRBD1 or TRBD2 (5 bases each). Trimming pared 3 bases from V and 4 bases from J, leaving 14 bases between. This CDR3 is 15 amino acids long. Germline V gives CDR1 MNHNS, CDR2 SASEGT. The chain's CDR3 is CASSERGTGADTQYF. CDR3 sequence (DNA): TGTGCCAGCAGTGAGAGGGGCACCGGGGCAGATACGCAGTATTTT.

The chain links TRBV11-2 to TRBJ2-6; D ambiguous. The CDR3 length is 15 residues. V dropped 5 bases and J dropped 0 bases, with 8 bases sitting between them. Germline CDR1 and CDR2: SGHAT and FQNNGV. CDR3 loop: CASSKGNSGANVLTF. CDR3 sequence (DNA): TGTGCCAGCAGCAAAGGAAACTCTGGGGCCAACGTCCTGACTTTC.

Concerning this clone: Additional DNA sequences in this sample encode the identical CDR3. This chain joins TRBV10-3 and TRBJ2-5, with D unresolved. Trimming took 4 bases from V and 4 from J, leaving 4 bases between them. The CDR3 runs 11 residues. CDR1 and CDR2 from the germline V gene are ENHRY and SYGVKD. The CDR3 is CAISGGETQYF. The CDR3, as DNA: TGTGCCATCAGTGGAGGAGAGACCCAGTACTTC.

This CDR3 is CASSPSLAGGPRAAGELFF. DNA for the CDR3: TGTGCCAGCTCACCGAGCCTAGCGGGAGGCCCTCGGGCGGCCGGGGAGCTGTTTTTT. The genes are TRBV18 and TRBJ2-2, with TRBD2 matching over 11 bases. Germline V gives CDR1 KGHSH, CDR2 LQKENI. V lost 3 bases and J lost 6; bases outside the gene matches: 15. This CDR3 spans 19 amino acids.

This chain joins TRBV7-9 and TRBJ2-7; D gene ambiguous. The germline CDR1 and CDR2 sequences are SEHNR and FQNEAQ (reference sequence). The CDR3 loop spans 13 amino acids. Trimming left V 2 bases short and J 4 bases short, with 9 bases between. The CDR3 spells CASSLTQFYEQYF. The CDR3 DNA reads TGTGCCAGCAGCTTAACACAGTTTTACGAGCAGTACTTC.

This clone is a singleton in its sample. CDR3 in DNA: TGTGCCAGCAGCATTTTATGGGGAGGTCGCTTCGACACTGAAGCTTTCTTT. Translation gives CASSILWGGRFDTEAFF. The J gene is TRBJ1-1, the V gene TRBV21-1. TRBV21-1 is labeled a pseudogene. The CDR3 has 17 amino acids.

The chain is built from TRBV7-9 and TRBJ1-2; no definite D call. Germline assignment: CDR1 SEHNR and CDR2 FQNEAQ (reference sequence). V was pared by 2 bases and J by 3 bases, with 10 bases between. The CDR3 loop spans 14 amino acids. CDR3: CASSLFSEDYGYTF. In DNA form, the CDR3 reads TGTGCCAGCAGCTTATTCAGTGAAGACTATGGCTACACCTTC.

The rearrangement joins TRBV5-1 to TRBJ2-7, with TRBD2 identical over 8 bases. The germline CDR1 and CDR2 sequences are SGHRS and YFSETQ. The ends lost 4 bases at V and 2 bases at J; junction bases unmatched: 8. CDR3 length: 15 amino acids. The CDR3, as DNA: TGCGCCAGCAGCCGTACTAGCGGAGGAACCTACGAGCAGTACTTC. This gives the protein CASSRTSGGTYEQYF. The full variable domain, rest sourced from reference TRBV5-1 and TRBJ2-7, is KAGVTQTPRYLIKTRGQQVTLSCSPISGHRSVSWYQQTPGQGLQFLFEYFSETQRNKGNFPGRFSGRQFSNSRSEMNVSTLELGDSALYLCASSRTSGGTYEQYFGPGTRLTVT.

The chain carries TRBV29-1 and TRBJ2-5; no firm D call. The V gene lost 4 bases and the J gene lost 3 bases, with 6 bases spanning the gap. CDR3 size: 11 residues. Germline V gene sequence: CDR1 SQVTM, CDR2 ANQGSEA. CDR3 sequence: CSVANKETQYF. The DNA of the CDR3 is TGCAGCGTTGCGAACAAAGAGACCCAGTACTTC.

This chain connects TRBV4-1 to TRBJ2-4, with D possibly matching TRBD2 (6 bases). From germline, CDR1 is MGHRA and CDR2 YSYEKL. Trimming cost V 0 bases and J 0 bases, with 9 bases left between them. The CDR3 is 16 residues long. CDR3 region: CASSQEQAGAKNIQYF. The CDR3 bases are TGCGCCAGCAGCCAAGAGCAAGCGGGAGCCAAAAACATTCAGTACTTC.

This clone was recorded only once. This rearrangement joins TRBV2 to TRBJ1-5, with D unclear. With 4 bases removed from V and 2 bases from J, the gap between germline ends came to 9 bases. Germline V gene lookup returns CDR1 SNHLY and CDR2 FYNNEI. The CDR3 covers 14 residues. CDR3 residues: CASSVEEGNQPQHF. CDR3 nucleotides: TGTGCCAGCAGTGTTGAGGAGGGCAATCAGCCCCAGCATTTT.

The chain employs TRBV19 and TRBJ1-2; 10 nucleotides line up with TRBD1. V shed 5 bases and J 8 bases; nucleotides not matched to a gene: 17. This CDR3 comprises 17 residues. Germline V gives CDR1 LNHDA, CDR2 SQIVND (reference sequence). This CDR3 reads CASSRTPQTGGDRGYTF. The CDR3 DNA reads TGTGCCAGTAGTCGTACACCCCAGACAGGGGGCGATAGGGGCTACACCTTC.

The chain is built from TRBV28 and TRBJ2-3, with 7 bases identical to TRBD1. Germline trimming cut 3 bases from V and 1 base from J; bases unmatched to any gene: 7. Germline CDR1 MDHEN, CDR2 SYDVKM. This CDR3 spans 16 amino acids. The CDR3 protein is CASSFRAGGRTDTQYF. CDR3 nucleotide sequence: TGTGCCAGCAGTTTCAGGGCAGGGGGTCGCACAGATACGCAGTATTTT.

This chain links TRBV7-2 with TRBJ2-1; D gene uncertain. The CDR3 is made up of 13 amino acids. Between the trimmed V and J ends, which lost 5 bases and 2 bases, there was a span of 7 bases. Germline assignment: CDR1 SGHTA and CDR2 FQGNSA. The CDR3 DNA reads as TGTGCCAGCAGCCCAGCAACCTACAATGAGCAGTTCTTC. Translating it yields CASSPATYNEQFF.

The chain links TRBV5-5 to TRBJ2-1; 7 nucleotides align to TRBD2. The CDR3 is 15 amino acids. Germline V lookup: CDR1 SGHKS, CDR2 YYEKEE (reference sequence). V lost 3 bases, J lost 8 bases, and 11 bases stayed unmatched. CDR3 DNA: TGTGCCAGCAGCTCCCTAGCGGCCCTCGAGCATGAGCAGTTCTTC. Amino acid sequence: CASSSLAALEHEQFF.

The rearrangement uses TRBV28 and TRBJ1-2; no definite D call. The V end lost 11 bases, the J end lost 3 bases, and 13 bases lay between the germline ends. Germline values: CDR1 MDHEN, CDR2 SYDVKM. The CDR3 has 12 residues. CDR3 nucleotide sequence: TGTGCCTGCACAAATCAGGACTATGGCTACACCTTC. Residues: CACTNQDYGYTF.

The count of this clone is one. V and J are TRBV6-7 and TRBJ2-5, with D maybe TRBD2 (5 bases). TRBV6-7 is known as an ORF, though its function is uncertain. Trimming stripped 5 bases from V and 0 bases from J, with 10 bases between. The CDR3 loop spans 14 amino acids. This chain's CDR3 is CASSPRRYQETQYF. In DNA form, the CDR3 reads TGTGCCAGCAGTCCAAGGAGGTACCAAGAGACCCAGTACTTC.

The chain joins TRBV7-9 to TRBJ1-2, with D perhaps matching TRBD1 (6 bases). Germline CDR1 is SEHNR and CDR2 is FQNEAQ (reference sequence). The CDR3 has 13 residues. V was trimmed by 5 bases and J by 4 bases, leaving 11 bases between them. The CDR3 sequence: CASSREGGYGYTF. The CDR3 region has the DNA TGTGCCAGCAGCCGAGAGGGGGGCTATGGCTACACCTTC.

The CDR3 coding sequence is TGTGCCAGCAGCCCTCCAGGGGGGCTGGGCGAAAAACTGTTTTTT. Translation gives CASSPPGGLGEKLFF. The V and J genes are TRBV28 and TRBJ1-4, with 7 nucleotides matching TRBD1. The germline gives CDR1 MDHEN, CDR2 SYDVKM. The ends lost 6 bases at V and 8 bases at J; junction bases unmatched: 12. The CDR3 contains 15 residues.

This clone was seen only once. The chain uses TRBV6-6 and TRBJ2-1, with 7 bases fitting TRBD1. V gave up 5 bases and J gave up 5 bases; unmatched junction bases: 9. CDR3 length equals 15 residues. The germline V gene encodes CDR1 MNHNY and CDR2 SVGAGI (reference sequence). The DNA of the CDR3 is TGTGCCAGCAGTCCCCCCGGGACAGCCCACAATGAGCAGTTCTTC. Translated, it gives CASSPPGTAHNEQFF.

The rearrangement uses TRBV15 and TRBJ2-1, with 9 bases fitting TRBD2. Germline V gene lookup returns CDR1 LNHNV and CDR2 YYDKDF (reference sequence). After removal of 0 bases from V and 10 bases from J, the junction contained 4 bases not matched to a gene. The CDR3 contains 14 residues. Written as DNA, the CDR3 is TGTGCCACCAGCAGAGATCTAGCGGGAAGGGAGCAGTTCTTC. Residues: CATSRDLAGREQFF.

This clone has just one count. Different DNA sequences within this sample yield the same CDR3. This sequence joins TRBV5-1 and TRBJ1-4; perhaps TRBD1 as D (5 bases). This CDR3 spans 15 amino acids. The V and J ends lost 0 bases and 3 bases respectively, with 9 bases between them. Germline CDR1 and CDR2: SGHRS and YFSETQ. CDR3: CASSLVQGPNEKLFF. The CDR3 DNA reads TGCGCCAGCAGCTTGGTCCAGGGTCCTAATGAAAAACTGTTTTTT.

The chain recombines TRBV5-8 with TRBJ1-1; 7 positions match TRBD1. The CDR3 covers 14 residues. Trimming at V came to 3 bases and at J to 7 bases, leaving 9 bases not matched to a gene. Germline-derived CDR1 and CDR2 are SGHTS and YDEGEE. In nucleotides, the CDR3 is TGTGCCAGCAGCTGGGAGACAGGGCGCTATGAAGCTTTCTTT. This sequence encodes CASSWETGRYEAFF.

About this clone: This is likely an artifact of a read error, given a far larger clone one base away. The sample contains more than one DNA sequence encoding this CDR3. The chain couples TRBV7-3 to TRBJ2-1; 7 nucleotides match TRBD1. Germline V CDR1 and CDR2: SGHTA, FQGTGA. The V and J ends lost 2 bases and 7 bases, in that order; junction bases with no gene match: 2. This CDR3 spans 13 amino acids. CDR3 in amino acids: CASSLSRGNEQFF. DNA for the CDR3: TGTGCCAGCAGCTTATCCAGGGGGAATGAGCAGTTCTTC.

This chain uses TRBV7-3 with TRBJ1-1, with 8 bases fitting TRBD1. The CDR3 length is 16 residues. After removal of 0 bases from V and 0 bases from J, the junction contained 3 bases not matched to a gene. The germline V gene has CDR1 SGHTA and CDR2 FQGTGA. CDR3 amino acids: CASSLTGQVMNTEAFF. In DNA, the CDR3 is TGTGCCAGCAGCTTAACGGGACAGGTAATGAACACTGAAGCTTTCTTT.

Concerning this clone itself: Other DNA sequences of this sample code for an identical CDR3. The V and J genes are TRBV27 and TRBJ2-3; D uncertain. In germline, CDR1 is MNHEY, CDR2 SMNVEV (reference sequence). The ends were cut back, 2 bases at V and 4 bases at J, with 7 bases in the middle. This CDR3 has 13 residues. The DNA for the CDR3 is TGTGCCAGCAGTTTAGGACCCCCAGATACGCAGTATTTT. It translates to CASSLGPPDTQYF.

The J gene is TRBJ2-7, the V gene TRBV5-6; D not resolved. The CDR3 has 15 residues. From germline, CDR1 is SGHDT and CDR2 YYEEEE. Trimming took 4 bases from V and 3 from J, leaving 17 bases between them. Written as DNA, the CDR3 is TGTGCCAGCAGCCTGAGGTGGCAGACCTACTACGAGCAGTACTTC. This codes for CASSLRWQTYYEQYF.